This T cell receptor (beta chain) was profiled in a study of Tregs in tolerant kidney transplant recipients. General study points: The small number of patients limits these findings pending further validation. Tregs expanded with activated donor B cells seemed most donor-specific.

With respect to this clone: Its specificity is not known.

Unstimulated regulatory T cells (CD4+CD25+CD127-), CD4+CD25- non-regulatory cells, CD4 and CD8 cells were FACS-sorted from thawed PBMCs. The table came from immunoSEQ multiplex PCR; TCRdb's copy has only in-frame clones and leaves some out. The sample includes about 110,000 clones, about 90% of them seen just once. This CDR3 region has 16 residues. Germline CDR1 and CDR2: SGHRS and YFSETQ. Between the trimmed V and J ends, which lost 4 bases and 2 bases, there was a span of 18 bases. The chain employs TRBV5-1 and TRBJ2-5; maybe TRBD1 (6 bases). Source: CD4+ T cells from blood, taken before the transplant. The clonotype was recovered from a human donor who received a combined kidney and bone marrow transplant. CDR3: CASSVTGTPGQETQYF. CDR3 nucleotides: TGCGCCAGCAGCGTGACAGGAACCCCTGGGCAAGAGACCCAGTACTTC. The entire variable domain, with the rest obtained from reference TRBV5-1 and TRBJ2-5, is as follows: KAGVTQTPRYLIKTRGQQVTLSCSPISGHRSVSWYQQTPGQGLQFLFEYFSETQRNKGNFPGRFSGRQFSNSRSEMNVSTLELGDSALYLCASSVTGTPGQETQYFGPGTRLLVL.